These T cell receptor beta chains were read from a single sample in a study of blood T cells in healthy people across ages. TCRdb re-derived calls from the 5' RACE reads in MiXCR, one entry per CDR3 protein. The table records 1.6 million or so distinct CDR3 sequences, about 35% of them present only once. The source material was blood. The receptors originated from a woman aged 25 to 39 in good health. CDR3s include the opening cysteine and the closing phenylalanine or tryptophan. Fields, in order: J gene, D gene, V gene, clone size, CDR3 protein, CDR3 DNA. A D gene is named only where the DNA matches it firmly. Clone size is not always given. Where it is, it says once, few, many or a class for expanded clones.

j_call: TRBJ2-1; d_call: TRBD1; v_call: TRBV27; clone_size: few; cdr3_aa: CASTGQYHNEQFF; cdr3_nt: TGTGCCAGCACGGGACAGTACCACAATGAGCAGTTCTTC
j_call: TRBJ1-2; d_call: -; v_call: TRBV20-1; clone_size: many; cdr3_aa: CSASGGASLGYGYTF; cdr3_nt: TGCAGTGCTAGTGGGGGGGCAAGTTTGGGCTATGGCTACACCTTC
j_call: TRBJ2-7; d_call: TRBD2; v_call: TRBV20-1; clone_size: -; cdr3_aa: CSAPGRAYEQYF; cdr3_nt: TGCAGTGCCCCGGGGAGGGCCTACGAGCAGTACTTC
j_call: TRBJ1-2; d_call: -; v_call: TRBV10-3; clone_size: few; cdr3_aa: CATQNQDNYGYTF; cdr3_nt: TGTGCCACCCAAAACCAGGATAACTATGGCTACACCTTC
j_call: TRBJ2-7; d_call: -; v_call: TRBV7-6; clone_size: -; cdr3_aa: CASSLGRKYEQYF; cdr3_nt: TGTGCCAGCAGCTTAGGGCGTAAGTACGAGCAGTACTTC
j_call: TRBJ2-5; d_call: -; v_call: TRBV27; clone_size: -; cdr3_aa: CATRNEGSQETQYF; cdr3_nt: TGTGCCACCCGGAATGAGGGATCCCAAGAGACCCAGTACTTC
j_call: TRBJ1-4; d_call: TRBD1; v_call: TRBV27; clone_size: few; cdr3_aa: CASSQTPDRALVATNEKLFF; cdr3_nt: TGTGCCAGCAGTCAGACCCCTGACAGGGCCTTAGTTGCAACTAATGAAAAACTGTTTTTT
j_call: TRBJ2-1; d_call: -; v_call: TRBV27; clone_size: few; cdr3_aa: CASSWGAGAHNEQFF; cdr3_nt: TGTGCCAGCAGTTGGGGGGCGGGGGCCCACAATGAGCAGTTCTTC
j_call: TRBJ2-7; d_call: -; v_call: TRBV20-1; clone_size: -; cdr3_aa: CSASSGRLVPNYEQYF; cdr3_nt: TGCAGTGCTAGCTCCGGGAGACTAGTGCCGAACTACGAGCAGTACTTC
j_call: TRBJ2-4; d_call: -; v_call: TRBV11-2; clone_size: -; cdr3_aa: CASSSRRGQGQYF; cdr3_nt: TGTGCCAGCAGCTCCAGGAGGGGGCAGGGGCAGTACTTC